The entry below gives a single T cell receptor beta chain sequence along with its context. The germline V gene encodes CDR1 MNHEY and CDR2 SVGEGT. V shed 2 bases, J shed 5 bases, and the junction held 6 bases outside the gene matches. The CDR3 has 15 amino acids. The data were taken from a study of blood T cell repertoires in COVID-19. Study summary: Sample material is recorded as cDNA or gDNA derived from T cells, B-cell-depleted T cells, or PBMCs.

Profiled with immunoSEQ multiplex PCR; TCRdb holds only in-frame clones, not every one. This sample has about 59,000 clones; roughly four fifths occur once, and the top ten carry 8.5% to 10%. The sample taken for sequencing was peripheral blood. V gene TRBV6-2 or TRBV6-3 combines with J gene TRBJ2-1; TRBD1 aligns across 7 bases. The receptor comes from a human donor in a cohort sampled during active COVID-19. CDR3 region: CASSYRGQSDNEQFF. In nucleotides, the CDR3 is TGTGCCAGCAGTTACAGGGGGCAATCGGACAATGAGCAGTTCTTC.